This T cell receptor beta chain was retrieved from a study of T cell responses to AZD1222 COVID-19 vaccine. Study overall: Second-dose groups at about 4 or about 12 weeks were pooled. The study, taken as a whole, reports: Reportedly, nearly half the spike-specific TCRs target unmutated variant regions. CD4 TCRs associated with vaccination spanned spike, dominating at 160-218 and 743-854.

A word on this clone: Antigen: not known.

The V end lost 4 bases, the J end lost 4 bases, and 17 bases lay between the germline ends. CDR1 is SGHNT, CDR2 YYREEE, per germline (reference sequence). The CDR3 is 15 residues long. Some clones are missing from TCRdb's copy, which holds only in-frame ones; the method was immunoSEQ multiplex PCR. The sample comprises 90,000 to 110,000 clones, approximately 91% of which are singletons, and about a sixth rests with the top ten. The J gene is TRBJ1-1, the V gene TRBV5-4, with D possibly matching TRBD1 (5 bases). This receptor was obtained from an adult in good health. Sample: peripheral blood, taken on day 0 of AZD1222 vaccination. In nucleotides, the CDR3 is TGTGCCAGCAGCCGTCCAACAGGTATAGGCACTGAAGCTTTCTTT. Translation gives CASSRPTGIGTEAFF.